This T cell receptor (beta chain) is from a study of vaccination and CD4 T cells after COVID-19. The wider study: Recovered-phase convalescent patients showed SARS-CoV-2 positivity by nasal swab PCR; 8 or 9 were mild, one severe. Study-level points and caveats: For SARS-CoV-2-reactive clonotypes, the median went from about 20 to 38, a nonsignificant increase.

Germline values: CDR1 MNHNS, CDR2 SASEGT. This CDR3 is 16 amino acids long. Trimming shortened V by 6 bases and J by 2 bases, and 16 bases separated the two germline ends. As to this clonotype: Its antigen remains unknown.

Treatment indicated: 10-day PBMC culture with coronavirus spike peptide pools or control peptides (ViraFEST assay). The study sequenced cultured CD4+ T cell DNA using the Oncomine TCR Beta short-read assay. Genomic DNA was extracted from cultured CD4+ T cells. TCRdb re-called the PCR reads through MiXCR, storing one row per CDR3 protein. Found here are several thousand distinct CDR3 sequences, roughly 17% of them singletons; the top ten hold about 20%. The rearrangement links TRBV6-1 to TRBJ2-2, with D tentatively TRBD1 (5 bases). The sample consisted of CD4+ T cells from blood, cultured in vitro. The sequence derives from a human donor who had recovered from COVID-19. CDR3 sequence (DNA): TGTGCCAGCAGCCCGATAGGGGATTCCAACACCGGGGAGCTGTTTTTT. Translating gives CASSPIGDSNTGELFF.